The rows below give T cell receptor beta chains drawn from one sample of a study of T-cell memory formation after mild COVID-19. In TCRdb, the 5' RACE reads were re-called with MiXCR into one record per CDR3 protein. Among 13,000 to 15,000 distinct CDR3 sequences listed, roughly a fifth were seen once. The sequenced sample was PBMCs or a T cell subset sorted from them (not recorded which). The receptors shown here come from a man aged 18 to 30 who had mild COVID-19 (a few samples of this study predate the infection). Cell type and time point are not known. Each CDR3 is given with its conserved first and last residue. D genes are given only for firm matches. Clone size, where shown, is once, few, many, or a class for clones that have expanded.

v_gene: TRBV12-3/TRBV12-4; d_gene: -; abundance: -; j_gene: TRBJ2-7; CDR3nt: TGTGCCAGCAGCCCGTTTGTTGATTACGAGCAGTACTTC; CDR3aa: CASSPFVDYEQYF
v_gene: TRBV5-5; d_gene: -; abundance: many; j_gene: TRBJ2-1; CDR3nt: TGTGCCAGCAGCTTCGTTTCCTACAATGAGCAGTTCTTC; CDR3aa: CASSFVSYNEQFF
v_gene: TRBV5-1; d_gene: -; abundance: many; j_gene: TRBJ2-2; CDR3nt: TGCGCCAGCAGCCAGACCCCGGCAGGCGTGGAGCTGTTTTTT; CDR3aa: CASSQTPAGVELFF
v_gene: TRBV6-6; d_gene: -; abundance: medium-sized; j_gene: TRBJ2-3; CDR3nt: TGTGCCAGCAGTTATAGAGGGGGAGATACGCAGTATTTT; CDR3aa: CASSYRGGDTQYF
v_gene: TRBV7-3; d_gene: -; abundance: many; j_gene: TRBJ2-5; CDR3nt: TGTGCCAGCAGCTTACAGGGGTCGGGGCAAGAGACCCAGTACTTC; CDR3aa: CASSLQGSGQETQYF
v_gene: TRBV7-3; d_gene: -; abundance: many; j_gene: TRBJ1-4; CDR3nt: TGTGCCAGCAGCTTAAGAAAGACCAGGCGCCGAGAGATTGCAACTAATGAAAAACTGTTTTTT; CDR3aa: CASSLRKTRRREIATNEKLFF
v_gene: TRBV20-1; d_gene: -; abundance: -; j_gene: TRBJ2-3; CDR3nt: TGCAGTGCTGGAAGACAGTCTAGCACAGATACGCAGTATTTT; CDR3aa: CSAGRQSSTDTQYF
v_gene: TRBV2; d_gene: TRBD2; abundance: -; j_gene: TRBJ2-5; CDR3nt: TGTGCCAGCAGGCGGGGGGGCCGGTGGGAGACCCAGTACTTC; CDR3aa: CASRRGGRWETQYF
v_gene: TRBV20-1; d_gene: -; abundance: many; j_gene: TRBJ2-5; CDR3nt: TGCAGTAGACTCGGGGATATCCAAGAGACCCAGTACTTC; CDR3aa: CSRLGDIQETQYF
v_gene: TRBV6-2/TRBV6-3; d_gene: TRBD1; abundance: many; j_gene: TRBJ2-5; CDR3nt: TGTGCCAGCAGTTACACCGGACAGGCTGGAGAGACCCAGTACTTC; CDR3aa: CASSYTGQAGETQYF
v_gene: TRBV12-3/TRBV12-4; d_gene: -; abundance: once; j_gene: TRBJ2-7; CDR3nt: TGTGCCAGCACCTTGGCCCGGGACGGTTCCTACGAGCAGTACTTC; CDR3aa: CASTLARDGSYEQYF
v_gene: TRBV12-5; d_gene: TRBD1; abundance: many; j_gene: TRBJ2-3; CDR3nt: TGTGCTAGTGGTTTGGTTGACAGGGTCACAGATACGCAGTATTTT; CDR3aa: CASGLVDRVTDTQYF
v_gene: TRBV19; d_gene: TRBD1; abundance: many; j_gene: TRBJ1-1; CDR3nt: TGTGCCAGTAGGACAGGGGGTACTGAAGCTTTCTTT; CDR3aa: CASRTGGTEAFF
v_gene: TRBV3-1; d_gene: TRBD1; abundance: many; j_gene: TRBJ1-1; CDR3nt: TGTGCCAGCAGCCAAGCCGGACAGGGGCTATGGAACACTGAAGCTTTCTTT; CDR3aa: CASSQAGQGLWNTEAFF
v_gene: TRBV5-1; d_gene: TRBD1; abundance: -; j_gene: TRBJ2-7; CDR3nt: TGCGCCAGCAGCTCGCCGGGACAGGGAACCTACGAGCAGTACTTC; CDR3aa: CASSSPGQGTYEQYF
v_gene: TRBV7-6; d_gene: -; abundance: many; j_gene: TRBJ2-3; CDR3nt: TGTGCCAGCAGCTTAGACAGGGACTTTCCAGATACGCAGTATTTT; CDR3aa: CASSLDRDFPDTQYF
v_gene: TRBV6-2/TRBV6-3; d_gene: -; abundance: many; j_gene: TRBJ2-5; CDR3nt: TGTGCCAGCACCCCGATCGACCAAGAGACCCAGTACTTC; CDR3aa: CASTPIDQETQYF
v_gene: TRBV30; d_gene: TRBD2; abundance: many; j_gene: TRBJ2-2; CDR3nt: TGTGCCTGGAGCCCCCGGGGACTAGCCGACACCGGGGAGCTGTTTTTT; CDR3aa: CAWSPRGLADTGELFF
v_gene: TRBV10-3; d_gene: -; abundance: many; j_gene: TRBJ2-2; CDR3nt: TGTGCCATCAGTGCCGGAGGGGCCGGGGAGCTGTTTTTT; CDR3aa: CAISAGGAGELFF
v_gene: TRBV20-1; d_gene: -; abundance: many; j_gene: TRBJ2-1; CDR3nt: TGCAGTGCTAGAGATCGATTAGGGCCGACAGCGGCTACGCAGTTCTTC; CDR3aa: CSARDRLGPTAATQFF
v_gene: TRBV7-2; d_gene: TRBD1; abundance: many; j_gene: TRBJ2-7; CDR3nt: TGTGCCAGCAGCTTATATGGGACAGGTGTAAGGCAGTACTTC; CDR3aa: CASSLYGTGVRQYF
v_gene: TRBV7-6; d_gene: TRBD1; abundance: few; j_gene: TRBJ2-2; CDR3nt: TGTGCCAGCAGCTTATCCTCTACGGGACAGGGGAACACCGGGGAGCTGTTTTTT; CDR3aa: CASSLSSTGQGNTGELFF
v_gene: TRBV7-2; d_gene: TRBD2; abundance: few; j_gene: TRBJ2-7; CDR3nt: TGTGCCAGCAGCTTAGCGGCCGGGACTAGGTACTTC; CDR3aa: CASSLAAGTRYF
v_gene: TRBV7-3; d_gene: TRBD2; abundance: many; j_gene: TRBJ2-7; CDR3nt: TGTGCCAGCAGCTTAATCGGGCTAGCGGGCGGGGAGCAGTACTTC; CDR3aa: CASSLIGLAGGEQYF
v_gene: TRBV20-1; d_gene: TRBD1; abundance: many; j_gene: TRBJ1-2; CDR3nt: TGCAGTGCTAGCTTGGACAGGGTCCCGGATGGCTACACCTTC; CDR3aa: CSASLDRVPDGYTF
v_gene: TRBV6-5; d_gene: TRBD2; abundance: -; j_gene: TRBJ2-1; CDR3nt: TGTTCCAGCAGCCGATTAGCGGGGGGCCGTAAAAACAATGAGCAGTTCTTC; CDR3aa: CSSSRLAGGRKNNEQFF
v_gene: TRBV7-3; d_gene: TRBD1; abundance: -; j_gene: TRBJ1-2; CDR3nt: TGTGCCAGTCGACAGGGAGAGGGTGGCTACACCTTC; CDR3aa: CASRQGEGGYTF
v_gene: TRBV28; d_gene: -; abundance: many; j_gene: TRBJ2-5; CDR3nt: TGTGCCAGCAGCCCTCTCCAACTCCAAGAGACCCAGTACTTC; CDR3aa: CASSPLQLQETQYF
v_gene: TRBV12-3/TRBV12-4; d_gene: -; abundance: -; j_gene: TRBJ1-1; CDR3nt: TGTGCCAGCAGCCGGGACGGGAACACTGAAGCTTTCTTT; CDR3aa: CASSRDGNTEAFF
v_gene: TRBV5-4; d_gene: -; abundance: -; j_gene: TRBJ1-2; CDR3nt: TGTGCCAGCAGCGCGGAGGCCAGGGGAACTAACTATGGCTACACCTTC; CDR3aa: CASSAEARGTNYGYTF
v_gene: TRBV20-1; d_gene: -; abundance: -; j_gene: TRBJ1-1; CDR3nt: TGCAGTGCTAGAGATTTTTGGGACCCATTGAACACTGAAGCTTTCTTT; CDR3aa: CSARDFWDPLNTEAFF
v_gene: TRBV6-5; d_gene: -; abundance: few; j_gene: TRBJ1-5; CDR3nt: TGTGCCAGCGGGTTACAGGGTATTGATCAGCCCCAGCATTTT; CDR3aa: CASGLQGIDQPQHF
v_gene: TRBV7-2; d_gene: TRBD2; abundance: few; j_gene: TRBJ2-1; CDR3nt: TGTGCCAGCAGCTTGGGGCCGGGACTAGCGGGGTTTGAGCAGTTCTTC; CDR3aa: CASSLGPGLAGFEQFF
v_gene: TRBV2; d_gene: -; abundance: many; j_gene: TRBJ2-1; CDR3nt: TGTGCCAGGGGCGGGTGGGCCTACAATGAGCAGTTCTTC; CDR3aa: CARGGWAYNEQFF
v_gene: TRBV6-5; d_gene: -; abundance: many; j_gene: TRBJ2-2; CDR3nt: TGTGCCAGCAGAGGACCGACCGGGGAGCTGTTTTTT; CDR3aa: CASRGPTGELFF
v_gene: TRBV10-3; d_gene: -; abundance: many; j_gene: TRBJ1-1; CDR3nt: TGTGCCATCAGTGAGTCGAAATCGAGTAGGAACACTGAAGCTTTCTTT; CDR3aa: CAISESKSSRNTEAFF
v_gene: TRBV6-2/TRBV6-3; d_gene: TRBD1; abundance: many; j_gene: TRBJ2-7; CDR3nt: TGTGCCAGCAGTGTGTCAGGGGGCGCTTACGAGCAGTACTTC; CDR3aa: CASSVSGGAYEQYF
v_gene: TRBV19; d_gene: TRBD1; abundance: few; j_gene: TRBJ2-7; CDR3nt: TGTGCCAGTAGTATGGGGACAGGGCGCGAGCAGTACTTC; CDR3aa: CASSMGTGREQYF
v_gene: TRBV24-1; d_gene: TRBD1; abundance: -; j_gene: TRBJ2-1; CDR3nt: TGTGCCACCAGCCCCCGGGACAGGGACTACAATGAGCAGTTCTTC; CDR3aa: CATSPRDRDYNEQFF
v_gene: TRBV25-1; d_gene: -; abundance: many; j_gene: TRBJ2-1; CDR3nt: TGTGCCAGTGGGGGTAATATTCAGTTCTTC; CDR3aa: CASGGNIQFF
v_gene: TRBV24-1; d_gene: TRBD2; abundance: few; j_gene: TRBJ2-5; CDR3nt: TGTGCCACCACCAGGGGACTAGCGGGGCAAGAGACCCAGTACTTC; CDR3aa: CATTRGLAGQETQYF
v_gene: TRBV12-3/TRBV12-4; d_gene: -; abundance: -; j_gene: TRBJ2-7; CDR3nt: TGTGCCAGCACTCTTCAATCCGGGACACCCATCTTC; CDR3aa: CASTLQSGTPIF
v_gene: TRBV20-1; d_gene: -; abundance: -; j_gene: TRBJ2-3; CDR3nt: TGCAGTGCTAGAGCGTTGTCGGGGGATACGCAGTATTTT; CDR3aa: CSARALSGDTQYF
v_gene: TRBV18; d_gene: TRBD2; abundance: many; j_gene: TRBJ2-3; CDR3nt: TGTGCCAGCTCACAACTAGCGGGGCGCACAGATACGCAGTATTTT; CDR3aa: CASSQLAGRTDTQYF
v_gene: TRBV10-3; d_gene: TRBD2; abundance: -; j_gene: TRBJ2-1; CDR3nt: TGTGCCACCGGCAGCGGGGCTTCCTACAATGAGCAGTTCTTC; CDR3aa: CATGSGASYNEQFF
v_gene: TRBV27; d_gene: TRBD2; abundance: many; j_gene: TRBJ2-3; CDR3nt: TGTGCCAGCAGTTCCCCCCGGGCCCGACTAGCGGGGGGCACAGATACGCAGTATTTT; CDR3aa: CASSSPRARLAGGTDTQYF
v_gene: TRBV2; d_gene: TRBD1; abundance: many; j_gene: TRBJ1-6; CDR3nt: TGTGCCAGCACAGTCCCGGGACAGGGGGCGCAGGTACCCCTCCACTTT; CDR3aa: CASTVPGQGAQVPLHF
v_gene: TRBV2; d_gene: -; abundance: -; j_gene: TRBJ2-5; CDR3nt: TGTGCCAGCACCCCGCTCGCAGGGAGGGAGACCCAGTACTTC; CDR3aa: CASTPLAGRETQYF
v_gene: TRBV5-1; d_gene: TRBD1; abundance: -; j_gene: TRBJ1-1; CDR3nt: TGCGCCAGCAGCAGGACAGGGGGCAAAACTGAAGCTTTCTTT; CDR3aa: CASSRTGGKTEAFF
v_gene: TRBV7-9; d_gene: TRBD2; abundance: -; j_gene: TRBJ2-7; CDR3nt: TGTGCCAGCAAGCGGGGGCGCTACTACGAGCAGTACTTC; CDR3aa: CASKRGRYYEQYF
v_gene: TRBV20-1; d_gene: -; abundance: many; j_gene: TRBJ2-7; CDR3nt: TGCAGTGCCCCGGACACCGCGTCCTACGAGCAGTACTTC; CDR3aa: CSAPDTASYEQYF
v_gene: TRBV7-3; d_gene: TRBD2; abundance: many; j_gene: TRBJ2-3; CDR3nt: TGTGCCAGCAGCTTATACGGGGGGGCTCGAAGGTCCACAGATACGCAGTATTTT; CDR3aa: CASSLYGGARRSTDTQYF
v_gene: TRBV6-5; d_gene: -; abundance: many; j_gene: TRBJ2-5; CDR3nt: TGTGCCAGCGCCCCCGTAGACAGTTCCCAAGAGACCCAGTACTTC; CDR3aa: CASAPVDSSQETQYF
v_gene: TRBV7-3; d_gene: -; abundance: many; j_gene: TRBJ1-1; CDR3nt: TGTGCCAGCAGCTTAAGGGGATACGACACTGAAGCTTTCTTT; CDR3aa: CASSLRGYDTEAFF
v_gene: TRBV5-1; d_gene: -; abundance: many; j_gene: TRBJ2-7; CDR3nt: TGCGCCAGCAGCTGGGGACCTCCCTACGAGCAGTACTTC; CDR3aa: CASSWGPPYEQYF
v_gene: TRBV20-1; d_gene: -; abundance: many; j_gene: TRBJ1-5; CDR3nt: TGCAGTGCTAGGGGACCCTATAGCAATCAGCCCCAGCATTTT; CDR3aa: CSARGPYSNQPQHF
v_gene: TRBV5-1; d_gene: -; abundance: many; j_gene: TRBJ1-6; CDR3nt: TGCGCCAGCGGACGGGGGGAAAGCTCCTATAATTCACCCCTCCACTTT; CDR3aa: CASGRGESSYNSPLHF